This T cell receptor (beta chain) was observed in a study of shared clonotypes between healthy human individuals. CD8 cells regarded as naive lacked CD45RO, were positively chosen for CCR7, and omitted terminally differentiated effector memory CD45RA+ cells. Each subset's genomic DNA was shared equally among a number of immunoSEQ plates. TCRdb's table, derived via immunoSEQ multiplex PCR, lists solely in-frame clones and lacks some. The table shows around 2.1 million clones, with about 92% occurring only once. The CDR3 runs to 12 residues. V lost 7 bases, J lost 2 bases, and 8 bases lay in between. The germline gives CDR1 ENHRY, CDR2 SYGVKD.

This rearrangement joins TRBV10-3 to TRBJ1-1; D is unclear. The TCR sequence derives from a man in his late teens or twenties in good health. Some clones in this sample may be carry-over from other donors' samples. Material for sequencing was naive CD8+ T cells from PBMCs. The CDR3, as DNA: TGTGCCATCACTAACGGTAACACTGAAGCTTTCTTT. Translated, it gives CAITNGNTEAFF.